A selection of T cell receptor beta chains follows, all from one sample in a study of blood T cells in healthy people across ages. TCRdb ran MiXCR on the 5' RACE reads and lists one entry per CDR3 protein. The profile covers about 970,000 distinct CDR3 sequences, with roughly 47% appearing a single time and roughly 23% taken by the ten largest. Sequenced input: blood. These receptor sequences come from a woman in her fifties or sixties in good health. Each CDR3 is given with its conserved first and last residue. A D gene is named only where the DNA matches it firmly. Part of the rows lack a size; the others show once, few, many or a class for expanded clones.

abundance | j_gene | d_gene | v_gene | CDR3nt | CDR3aa
NA | TRBJ2-3 | NA | TRBV30 | TGTGCCTGTCAGGGTCCCACAGATACGCAGTATTTT | CACQGPTDTQYF
once | TRBJ2-1 | TRBD2 | TRBV5-1 | TGCGCCAGCAGCCCCTCTAGCGGGTTACTCAATGAGCAGTTCTTC | CASSPSSGLLNEQFF
NA | TRBJ1-2 | NA | TRBV20-1 | TGCAGTGCTAGTCAGGGGATTGACTATGGCTACACCTTC | CSASQGIDYGYTF
few | TRBJ2-5 | TRBD1 | TRBV6-2/TRBV6-3 | TGTGCCAGCAGTTACGCAGGGGGCAGCCAAGAGACCCAGTACTTC | CASSYAGGSQETQYF
few | TRBJ2-5 | NA | TRBV6-5 | TGTGCCAGCAGTGCCGGGACTCACCAAGAGACCCAGTACTTC | CASSAGTHQETQYF
few | TRBJ2-5 | NA | TRBV24-1 | TGTGCCACCAGTGATTTGGTTGGGGGACGAGAGACCCAGTACTTC | CATSDLVGGRETQYF
NA | TRBJ2-1 | TRBD2 | TRBV7-8 | TGTGCCAGCAGCTTGTGGAGAAGCGGGGGGGCGAACAATGAGCAGTTCTTC | CASSLWRSGGANNEQFF
NA | TRBJ1-6 | NA | TRBV7-9 | TGTGCCAGCAGCCTCGGGGACGCGGGATATAATTCACCCCTCCACTTT | CASSLGDAGYNSPLHF
NA | TRBJ2-7 | NA | TRBV27 | TGCGCCAGCAGTTTTTCCTTTCGTCTAGCTACCTACGAGCAGTACTTC | CASSFSFRLATYEQYF
NA | TRBJ2-3 | NA | TRBV4-3 | TGCGCCAGCAGCCAGGGATTACCCCCTAGCACAGATACGCAGTATTTT | CASSQGLPPSTDTQYF
many | TRBJ2-5 | NA | TRBV29-1 | TGCAGCGTTGTCTCAGGACAAGAGACCCAGTACTTC | CSVVSGQETQYF
NA | TRBJ2-7 | NA | TRBV7-9 | TGTGCCAGCAGCACATCACCCCGTTTACCCCAATACGAGCAGTACTTC | CASSTSPRLPQYEQYF
few | TRBJ1-1 | NA | TRBV7-9 | TGTGCCAGCAGCCCAGACCTGGGGAACACTGAAGCTTTCTTT | CASSPDLGNTEAFF
NA | TRBJ2-1 | TRBD2 | TRBV11-1 | TGTGCCAGCAGCTCTCCGGGGATGGAGCGGGGATTGGTTTACTCCTACAATGAGCAGTTCTTC | CASSSPGMERGLVYSYNEQFF
NA | TRBJ2-7 | TRBD2 | TRBV3-1 | TGTGCCAGTTCTAGCGGGAGGGCCTCGCACGAGCAGTACTTC | CASSSGRASHEQYF
NA | TRBJ2-3 | NA | TRBV6-2/TRBV6-3 | TGTGCCAGCAGTTACGGTGTCTACTGGAGCACAGATACGCAGTATTTT | CASSYGVYWSTDTQYF
NA | TRBJ2-1 | TRBD2 | TRBV20-1 | TGCAGTGCTAAAGAGCTGGCGGGAGACCACAATGAGCAGTTCTTC | CSAKELAGDHNEQFF
NA | TRBJ2-7 | NA | TRBV6-2/TRBV6-3 | TGTGCCAGCAGTCTTCCGGGGTTCGAGGGCTACGAGCAGTACTTC | CASSLPGFEGYEQYF
once | TRBJ1-5 | TRBD1 | TRBV2 | TGTGCCAGCAACACGGACAGGGACAATCAGCCCCAGCATTTT | CASNTDRDNQPQHF
NA | TRBJ2-1 | TRBD2 | TRBV12-3/TRBV12-4 | TGTGCCAGCAGTTTGGGACTACGTGGGTTCTTC | CASSLGLRGFF
NA | TRBJ2-3 | NA | TRBV10-3 | TGTGCCATCAATGAGGCGGACACAGATACGCAGTATTTT | CAINEADTDTQYF
NA | TRBJ2-2 | NA | TRBV7-9 | TGTGCCAGCAGCTCAAAGGCTGAGAACACCGGGGAGCTGTTTTTT | CASSSKAENTGELFF
few | TRBJ2-7 | TRBD2 | TRBV3-1 | TGTGCCAGCAGCCAAGTATGGTTAGCGGGCGCGTCCTACGAGCAGTACTTC | CASSQVWLAGASYEQYF
NA | TRBJ2-5 | NA | TRBV4-3 | TGCGCCAGCAGCCCCAGTTTGGGGAGGCAGTACTTC | CASSPSLGRQYF
once | TRBJ1-1 | NA | TRBV18 | TGTGCCAGCCAAGACCCCCGCGGGGGACCTGAAGCTTTCTTT | CASQDPRGGPEAFF
few | TRBJ1-2 | NA | TRBV6-5 | TGTGCCAGCAGAAGAAACAGTCGACTTAACTATGGCTACACCTTC | CASRRNSRLNYGYTF
NA | TRBJ2-5 | NA | TRBV7-3 | TGTGCCAGCAGCTTAAGTGTCAGCGGCAATGAGCAGTACTTC | CASSLSVSGNEQYF
NA | TRBJ2-5 | TRBD2 | TRBV19 | TGTGCCAGTAAACCCGCCGGGACTAGCACCCTTGGGGAGACCCAGTACTTC | CASKPAGTSTLGETQYF
once | TRBJ2-7 | TRBD2 | TRBV9 | TGTGCCAGCAGCGTCCAGGTAGGGACTACATACGAGCAGTACTTC | CASSVQVGTTYEQYF
NA | TRBJ2-3 | NA | TRBV29-1 | TGCAGCGTTGATCGGGGGGCAACGGATACGCAGTATTTT | CSVDRGATDTQYF
once | TRBJ2-3 | NA | TRBV29-1 | TGCAGCGTCCGCAGGGACAGCACAGATACGCAGTATTTT | CSVRRDSTDTQYF
few | TRBJ2-6 | NA | TRBV15 | TGTGCCACCAGCAACCAGGGTTTTGGGGCCAACGTCCTGACTTTC | CATSNQGFGANVLTF
few | TRBJ1-2 | NA | TRBV28 | TGTGCCAGCAGGGCAGCAGGGGAGGGTGGCTACACCTTC | CASRAAGEGGYTF
NA | TRBJ2-1 | NA | TRBV30 | TGTGCCTGGAGTATACGCGGGTTGATCAATGAGCAGTTCTTC | CAWSIRGLINEQFF
few | TRBJ2-7 | TRBD2 | TRBV27 | TGTGCCAGCAGTTTAGTCAGCGGGGGCTACGAGCAGTACTTC | CASSLVSGGYEQYF
NA | TRBJ2-7 | TRBD1 | TRBV20-1 | TGCAGTGCCCAGGGACAGGGGTTGGACGAGCAGTACTTC | CSAQGQGLDEQYF
NA | TRBJ2-3 | TRBD1 | TRBV5-1 | TGCGCCAGCAGCTTGGACAGGGGGGACACAGATACGCAGTATTTT | CASSLDRGDTDTQYF
NA | TRBJ1-2 | NA | TRBV29-1 | TGCAGCGTTGAAAGGGCAGGCTATGGCTACACCTTC | CSVERAGYGYTF
NA | TRBJ2-7 | NA | TRBV5-1 | TGCGCCAGCAGCTTGGGGGGGAGCGACGAGCAGTACTTC | CASSLGGSDEQYF
NA | TRBJ2-4 | TRBD1 | TRBV3-1 | TGTGCCAGCAGCCCCTGGACAGGGGGCGCACCGGGCATTCAGTACTTC | CASSPWTGGAPGIQYF
NA | TRBJ2-7 | TRBD2 | TRBV5-1 | TGCGCCAGCAGCCGGGGGGACGACGAGCAGTACTTC | CASSRGDDEQYF
NA | TRBJ1-2 | NA | TRBV13 | TGTGCCAGCAGCTTCCGACAGACTAACTATGGCTACACCTTC | CASSFRQTNYGYTF